A selection of T cell receptor beta chains follows, all from one sample in a study of metastatic and nonmetastatic thyroid tumors. MiXCR reprocessed the PCR reads for TCRdb. This sample has more than 90,000 clones, with 12% found just once. The source material was blood. These TCRs come from a female donor with papillary thyroid cancer or a benign thyroid nodule (not recorded which). Some clones in this sample may be carry-over from other donors' samples. Each CDR3 is given with its conserved first and last residue. Each record gives: V gene, D gene, clone size, J gene, CDR3 protein, CDR3 DNA. The D gene is left open where the match is weak. The size of a clone is reported for some rows only, either as once, few or many, or as a class for expanded clones.

>TRBV19|TRBD2|many|TRBJ2-5
CASSLGGAGGQTQYF
TGTGCCAGTAGCCTCGGTGGGGCGGGAGGACAGACCCAGTACTTC
>TRBV4-2|-|many|TRBJ2-5
CASRGRDRETQYF
TGTGCCAGCAGGGGACGTGATCGAGAGACCCAGTACTTC
>TRBV5-4|-|few|TRBJ2-3
CASSLTSEDTQYF
TGTGCCAGCAGCTTGACGTCGGAGGATACGCAGTATTTT
>TRBV28|-|-|TRBJ2-1
CASSSIGASYNEQFF
TGTGCCAGCAGTTCAATCGGGGCCTCCTACAATGAGCAGTTCTTC
>TRBV20-1|-|many|TRBJ2-2
CSARRGANTGELFF
TGCAGTGCTAGACGGGGAGCGAACACCGGGGAGCTGTTTTTT
>TRBV5-1|-|many|TRBJ1-1
CASSLVRAGNTEAFF
TGCGCCAGCAGCTTGGTGAGGGCTGGGAACACTGAAGCTTTCTTT
>TRBV28|-|many|TRBJ2-7
CASSSRHLQYEQYF
TGTGCCAGCAGTTCGAGACACCTACAGTACGAGCAGTACTTC
>TRBV18|-|many|TRBJ1-1
CASSPRSGVNTEAFF
TGTGCCAGCTCGCCTCGTTCAGGGGTAAACACTGAAGCTTTCTTT
>TRBV14|-|many|TRBJ2-7
CASSQELVGEQYF
TGTGCCAGCAGCCAAGAACTAGTCGGCGAGCAGTACTTC
>TRBV27|-|-|TRBJ1-1
CASSNVRAQGNTEAFF
TGTGCCAGCAGTAACGTCAGGGCCCAAGGGAACACTGAAGCTTTCTTT
>TRBV24-1|-|many|TRBJ2-5
CATIRGLETQYF
TGTGCCACCATACGGGGGCTGGAGACCCAGTACTTC
>TRBV7-9|-|many|TRBJ1-4
CASSLGEVGNEKLFF
TGTGCCAGCAGCTTAGGCGAGGTGGGGAATGAAAAACTGTTTTTT
>TRBV4-1|-|many|TRBJ1-2
CASSGVGFYGYTF
TGCGCCAGCAGTGGAGTAGGGTTCTATGGCTACACCTTC
>TRBV29-1|-|many|TRBJ1-2
CSVATGFYGYTF
TGCAGCGTCGCGACAGGATTTTATGGCTACACCTTC
>TRBV5-1|TRBD2|many|TRBJ2-1
CASRQGLVNEQFF
TGCGCCAGCCGGCAGGGACTAGTCAATGAGCAGTTCTTC
>TRBV5-4|-|few|TRBJ2-6
CASILGPTRAHPLSGANVLTF
TGTGCCAGCATCCTGGGGCCGACGAGGGCGCATCCTCTTTCTGGGGCCAACGTCCTGACTTTC
>TRBV2|TRBD2|many|TRBJ2-5
CASSRTSGAEQETQYF
TGTGCCAGCAGTCGGACTAGCGGGGCGGAGCAAGAGACCCAGTACTTC
>TRBV27|-|many|TRBJ2-1
CASSRSMEGYNEQFF
TGTGCCAGCAGTCGGAGTATGGAGGGGTACAATGAGCAGTTCTTC
>TRBV11-2|-|many|TRBJ2-5
CTSSLGTGKETQYF
TGTACCAGCAGCTTAGGTACAGGCAAAGAGACCCAGTACTTC
>TRBV19|TRBD2|-|TRBJ2-7
CASVLAGGEHYF
TGTGCCAGCGTACTAGCGGGAGGAGAGCATTACTTC